Presented here are 32 T cell receptor beta chains from one specimen sequenced in a study of identical twins. TCRdb used MiXCR to reprocess the 5' RACE reads, holding one entry per CDR3 protein. In the table there are around 140,000 distinct CDR3 sequences, approximately 3.5% of which are singletons. Sample: memory T cells sorted from blood. All receptors derive from a man younger than 35 in good health.

The table lists this clonotype with many counts. The chain couples TRBV24-1 to TRBJ2-3; D remains unclear. Germline lookup yields CDR1 KGHDR and CDR2 SFDVKD. This CDR3 comprises 22 residues. Trimming removed 1 base from V and 0 bases from J, with 28 bases in between. Here the CDR3 DNA reads TGTGCCACCAGTGATTTTAAATTTGGTGGGCTGGAACCGCTTTCTAGCACAGATACGCAGTATTTT. This translates into CATSDFKFGGLEPLSSTDTQYF.

The table lists this clonotype with many counts. The rearrangement uses TRBV29-1 and TRBJ1-4; D unresolved. Germline assignment: CDR1 SQVTM and CDR2 ANQGSEA. The CDR3 is 11 residues long. With 5 bases removed from V and 4 bases from J, the gap between germline ends came to 5 bases. CDR3 bases: TGCAGCGTTTACGGTAATGAAAAACTGTTTTTT. This gives the protein CSVYGNEKLFF. Drawing the rest from reference TRBV29-1 and TRBJ1-4, the complete variable domain is SAVISQKPSRDICQRGTSLTIQCQVDSQVTMMFWYRQQPGQSLTLIATANQGSEATYESGFVIDKFPISRPNLTFSTLTVSNMSPEDSSIYLCSVYGNEKLFFGSGTQLSVL.

Many counts were recorded for this clonotype. The chain links TRBV7-2 to TRBJ2-7; tentative D call: TRBD2 (6 bases). Germline V gene data show CDR1 as SGHTA and CDR2 as FQGNSA. This CDR3 has 16 residues. V was shortened by 0 bases and J by 0 bases, with 12 bases between the two germline ends. Written as DNA, the CDR3 is TGTGCCAGCAGCTTAGCTTTCGGAGGGAGCTCCTACGAGCAGTACTTC. Amino acid sequence: CASSLAFGGSSYEQYF.

This clonotype has at least ten counts. The rearrangement joins TRBV12-3 or TRBV12-4 to TRBJ1-6, with D unresolved. Trimming removed 1 base from V and 0 bases from J, with 7 bases in between. CDR3 length equals 16 residues. The CDR3 DNA sequence: TGTGCCAGCAGTTTAGGGGGAAGCTCCTATAATTCACCCCTCCACTTT. It codes for CASSLGGSSYNSPLHF.

With respect to this clonotype: A read error is possible here, since a much larger clone lies one base away. The chain recombines TRBV4-2 with TRBJ2-5, with 7 nucleotides matching TRBD1. CDR3 size: 14 residues. Germline V lookup: CDR1 LGHNA, CDR2 YNFKEQ. The CDR3 nucleotides are TGTGACAGCAGCAGAAAGGGGGCCGGGGAGACCCAGTACTTC. This encodes CDSSRKGAGETQYF.

This clonotype came up many times. This chain uses TRBV20-1 with TRBJ1-2, with D unresolved. Trimming removed 3 bases from V and 2 bases from J, with 7 bases in between. This CDR3 has 12 amino acids. Germline lookup yields CDR1 DFQATT and CDR2 SNEGSKA (reference sequence). CDR3 nucleotide sequence: TGCAGTGCTAGGGGAGAAAACTATGGCTACACCTTC. Translated: CSARGENYGYTF.

J is TRBJ2-3 and V is TRBV6-5; 8 positions agree with TRBD1. The CDR3 loop spans 15 amino acids. Germline loops: CDR1 MNHEY, CDR2 SVGAGI. The V and J ends lost 4 bases and 4 bases, in that order; junction bases with no gene match: 7. CDR3 loop: CASSSGQAMADTQYF. The CDR3 nucleotides read TGTGCCAGCAGTTCGGGACAGGCAATGGCAGATACGCAGTATTTT.

This clonotype was seen at least ten times. The chain employs TRBV12-3 or TRBV12-4 and TRBJ1-5, with D tentatively TRBD1 (6 bases). Trimming removed 2 bases from V and 7 bases from J, with 12 bases in between. The CDR3 totals 14 residues. As DNA, the CDR3 is TGTGCCAGCAGTTTATTGGGGACATGGCAGCCCCAGCATTTT. It codes for CASSLLGTWQPQHF.

In its sample, this clonotype was seen many times. This chain links TRBV12-3 or TRBV12-4 with TRBJ2-6; D unclear. V shed 2 bases and J shed 0 bases, with 2 bases lying between them. This CDR3 is built from 14 residues. The CDR3 loop reads CASSLISGANVLTF. The CDR3 DNA sequence: TGTGCCAGCAGTTTAATCTCTGGGGCCAACGTCCTGACTTTC.

This clonotype was seen many times. The V call is TRBV3-1, the J call TRBJ1-2; D gene uncertain. V was trimmed by 4 bases and J by 7 bases, leaving 19 bases between them. CDR3 length: 15 residues. CDR1 is LGHDT, CDR2 YNNKEL, per germline (reference sequence). CDR3 protein: CASSLSSGGLSGYTF. The CDR3, as DNA: TGTGCCAGCAGCCTTTCGTCGGGTGGGCTGAGTGGCTACACCTTC.

This clonotype has a count of ten or more. The rearrangement links TRBV5-1 to TRBJ2-3, with 8 nucleotides matching TRBD1. Germline V lookup: CDR1 SGHRS, CDR2 YFSETQ. There are 15 residues in the CDR3. The V gene end was trimmed by 5 bases and the J gene end by 2 bases; junction bases not matched to a gene: 7. The CDR3 sequence is CASRATGDHTDTQYF. The CDR3 nucleotides are TGCGCCAGCAGAGCGACAGGGGACCACACAGATACGCAGTATTTT.

Remarks on this clonotype: A much larger clone sits a single nucleotide away, making a read error possible. The rearrangement joins TRBV15 to TRBJ1-5; 8 bases are shared with TRBD1. The CDR3 is made up of 15 amino acids. Germline values: CDR1 LNHNV, CDR2 YYDKDF (reference sequence). This CDR3 reads CATSRLGTGNQAQHF. For the CDR3, the DNA is TGTGCCACCAGCAGATTGGGGACAGGCAATCAGGCCCAGCATTTT.

At least ten counts were recorded for this clonotype. This chain joins TRBV20-1 and TRBJ2-5; 7 bases are a match to TRBD2. The V gene's germline CDR1 is DFQATT and CDR2 SNEGSKA (reference sequence). Trimming at V came to 1 base and at J to 2 bases, leaving 10 bases not matched to a gene. This CDR3 is built from 16 residues. The chain's CDR3 is CSARGREASGQETQYF. Here the CDR3 DNA reads TGCAGTGCTAGAGGGCGTGAGGCTAGCGGACAAGAGACCCAGTACTTC.

This clonotype was seen many times. This chain joins TRBV10-3 and TRBJ2-2; 9 positions match TRBD1. This CDR3 is built from 18 residues. Germline V gives CDR1 ENHRY, CDR2 SYGVKD. The trim removed 4 bases at V and 4 bases at J, leaving 13 bases unmatched. The CDR3 loop is CAISASEGQGSITGELFF. CDR3 nucleotide sequence: TGTGCCATCAGTGCCAGCGAAGGACAGGGGAGTATCACCGGGGAGCTGTTTTTT.

The sample holds many counts of this clonotype. The V and J genes are TRBV7-6 and TRBJ2-1; 13 nucleotides match TRBD2. From germline, CDR1 is SGHVS and CDR2 FNYEAQ. CDR3 length: 17 amino acids. V lost 6 bases and J lost 5; bases outside the gene matches: 10. The CDR3 DNA reads TGTGCCAGCAGTTATACACTAGCGGGGGGGTTCGACAATGAGCAGTTCTTC. Protein: CASSYTLAGGFDNEQFF.

This clonotype was observed at least ten times. The rearrangement links TRBV4-3 to TRBJ1-2; D gene ambiguous. The CDR3 sequence is 15 residues long. V lost 0 bases, J lost 4 bases, and 12 bases lay in between. Germline-derived CDR1 and CDR2 are LGHNA and YSLEER. The CDR3 bases are TGCGCCAGCAGCCAAGACAGGACCATAGGCTATGGCTACACCTTC. This sequence encodes CASSQDRTIGYGYTF.

This clonotype showed up many times. The chain recombines TRBV7-8 with TRBJ2-4; a possible D gene is TRBD1 (6 bases). V was pared by 0 bases and J by 6 bases, with 12 bases between. Germline V gene data show CDR1 as SGHVS and CDR2 as FQNEAQ. This CDR3 is 15 amino acids long. CDR3 sequence (DNA): TGTGCCAGCAGCTTAGCCCTGACAGGTGGAAACATTCAGTACTTC. Protein product: CASSLALTGGNIQYF.

This clonotype was detected a few times. J is TRBJ1-1 and V is TRBV19; 7 bases are shared with TRBD1. The CDR3 length is 16 residues. Germline CDR1 reads LNHDA; CDR2 reads SQIVND (reference sequence). Unmatched junction bases numbered 10, after V lost 5 bases and J lost 1 base. Here the CDR3 reads CASSYSPGQQNTEAFF. The CDR3 coding sequence is TGTGCCAGTAGTTATTCCCCGGGACAGCAGAACACTGAAGCTTTCTTT.

This clonotype was seen repeatedly, ten times or more. This chain joins TRBV7-8 and TRBJ2-6; 14 nucleotides align to TRBD2. Germline CDR1 reads SGHVS; CDR2 reads FQNEAQ. The CDR3 contains 18 residues. V was pared by 5 bases and J by 1 base, with 4 bases of the junction left unmatched. DNA for the CDR3: TGTGCCAGCAGCAAGGGACTAGCGGGAGTTTCTGGGGCCAACGTCCTGACTTTC. Residues: CASSKGLAGVSGANVLTF.

This clonotype was detected a few times. The gene calls are TRBV6-1 and TRBJ2-6, with D possibly being TRBD2 (7 bases). The V end was cut by 6 bases, the J end by 2 bases, with 20 bases between. The CDR3 runs to 18 residues. The germline V gene encodes CDR1 MNHNS and CDR2 SASEGT. CDR3 DNA sequence: TGTGCCAGCAGCCGGCGGGGGCAGGGTGGTCCTGGGGCCAACGTCCTGACTTTC. Translating it yields CASSRRGQGGPGANVLTF.

This clonotype was seen repeatedly, ten times or more. Mismatch with germline at one junction end may stem from a read error. The chain carries TRBV7-8 and TRBJ2-7, with D possibly TRBD2 on 5 matching bases. The CDR3 spans 14 residues. The germline gives CDR1 SGHVS, CDR2 FQNEAQ. The DNA for the CDR3 is TGTGTCAGCAGCTTATCCGGCGGGCGGCTCGAGCAGTACTTC. It specifies CVSSLSGGRLEQYF.

This clonotype was picked up many times. The chain employs TRBV10-3 and TRBJ2-5, with D perhaps given as TRBD1 or TRBD2 (5 bases each). Germline loops: CDR1 ENHRY, CDR2 SYGVKD. CDR3 size: 13 residues. The V end lost 6 bases, the J end lost 2 bases, and 10 bases lay between the germline ends. The CDR3 loop is CAISRDHQETQYF. Here the CDR3 DNA reads TGTGCCATCAGCCGGGACCATCAAGAGACCCAGTACTTC.

This clonotype was detected many times. This chain connects TRBV5-6 to TRBJ2-1; 8 bases align to TRBD1. Germline CDR1 SGHDT, CDR2 YYEEEE. The CDR3 extends over 13 amino acids. J gave up 9 bases and V 3 bases, and 5 bases lay outside the gene matches. In DNA form, the CDR3 reads TGTGCCAGCAGCTGGACAGGGAACGGTGAGCAGTTCTTC. It is translated as CASSWTGNGEQFF.

Many counts were recorded for this clonotype. V is TRBV7-8 and J is TRBJ2-1, with 10 bases fitting TRBD1. Per germline, CDR1 SGHVS and CDR2 FQNEAQ. J was trimmed by 9 bases and V by 5 bases; bases with no gene match: 19. The length of the CDR3 is 18 residues. CDR3 coding DNA: TGTGCCAGCAGCCCACTAGCCGACAGGGGGCCCTCAACGGGTGAGCAGTTCTTC. This sequence encodes CASSPLADRGPSTGEQFF.

This clonotype has ten or more counts. In DNA, the CDR3 is TGCGCCAGCAGCTTGGGCGACGTGACGACCTACGAGCAGTACTTC. This translates into CASSLGDVTTYEQYF. The V and J genes are TRBV5-1 and TRBJ2-7; D is ambiguous. The CDR3 sequence is 15 residues long. From germline, CDR1 is SGHRS and CDR2 YFSETQ. The V gene lost 0 bases and the J gene lost 2 bases, with 12 bases spanning the gap.

This clonotype was seen more than once but under ten times. V gene TRBV7-9 combines with J gene TRBJ2-2, with D perhaps TRBD2 (5 bases). The CDR3 consists of 15 residues. CDR1 SEHNR and CDR2 FQNEAQ come from the germline V gene (reference sequence). The V gene lost 6 bases and the J gene lost 1 base, with 12 bases spanning the gap. The CDR3 spells CASRTPDLNTGELFF. In DNA, the CDR3 is TGTGCCAGCAGAACCCCGGACTTGAACACCGGGGAGCTGTTTTTT.

This clonotype was seen ten or more times. The chain carries TRBV7-2 and TRBJ2-2; maybe TRBD2 (6 bases). The V gene lost 1 base and the J gene lost 0 bases, with 9 bases spanning the gap. Germline assignment: CDR1 SGHTA and CDR2 FQGNSA. CDR3 length equals 16 residues. Here the CDR3 reads CASSLGGTSNTGELFF. CDR3 sequence (DNA): TGTGCCAGCAGCTTAGGTGGGACTTCGAACACCGGGGAGCTGTTTTTT.

This clonotype was seen many times. This chain connects TRBV5-6 to TRBJ1-5, with D perhaps matching TRBD1 (5 bases). Trimming took off 0 bases at V and 4 bases at J, with 14 bases between the two ends. The CDR3 covers 16 residues. Germline assignment: CDR1 SGHDT and CDR2 YYEEEE. The CDR3 region has the DNA TGTGCCAGCAGCTTGGTTAGGGGCCAGGGAAATCAGCCCCAGCATTTT. The encoded protein is CASSLVRGQGNQPQHF.

The chain employs TRBV15 and TRBJ2-6; D is undetermined. V gave up 4 bases and J gave up 1 base, with 8 bases separating them. The germline V gene encodes CDR1 LNHNV and CDR2 YYDKDF (reference sequence). The CDR3 is 15 residues long. In DNA, the CDR3 is TGTGCCACCAGCACGGCCGGGTCTGGGGCCAACGTCCTGACTTTC. Its protein product is CATSTAGSGANVLTF.

This chain joins TRBV6-1 and TRBJ2-1; 8 positions match TRBD1. The CDR3 is made up of 15 amino acids. V lost 3 bases to trimming and J lost 4 bases; unmatched junction nucleotides: 5. Germline V gives CDR1 MNHNS, CDR2 SASEGT. Here the CDR3 reads CASSEVTGEYNEQFF. The CDR3 DNA follows: TGTGCCAGCAGTGAGGTGACAGGGGAGTACAATGAGCAGTTCTTC.

This clonotype was counted at least ten times. The rearrangement joins TRBV4-3 to TRBJ2-3; 8 bases fit TRBD2. CDR1 and CDR2 from the germline V gene are LGHNA and YSLEER. V was pared by 5 bases and J by 0 bases, with 4 bases of the junction left unmatched. The CDR3 contains 15 residues. The CDR3 loop is CASSSQRGSTDTQYF. The CDR3 DNA reads TGCGCCAGCAGCTCTCAGCGGGGGAGCACAGATACGCAGTATTTT.

This clonotype was found many times. V is TRBV12-3 or TRBV12-4 and J is TRBJ1-3, with unresolved D. The CDR3 runs 13 residues. V shed 4 bases and J shed 3 bases, with 7 bases lying between them. The CDR3 sequence: CASSYGVGNTIYF. CDR3 DNA sequence: TGTGCCAGCAGTTATGGGGTTGGAAACACCATATATTTT.